Sequencing of this TCR beta chain was carried out in a study of T cell responses to AZD1222 COVID-19 vaccine. The CDR3 length is 11 residues. The germline V gene has CDR1 SGHDT and CDR2 YYEEEE. Study-level findings and limits: Dominant CD4 TCR responses targeted spike regions 160-218 and 743-854. Only 5 or 6 AZD1222 recipients were seropositive at baseline.

Sequencing used immunoSEQ multiplex PCR; TCRdb keeps in-frame clones, though not all of them. The data show 170,000 or so clones, 85% to 95% seen once. Details on this clone: Its antigen is currently unknown. An end of the junction does not agree with germline; a read error may underlie this.

The source of this sequence is an adult in good health. The source was peripheral blood, collected on day 0 of AZD1222 vaccination. The chain has TRBV5-6 and TRBJ2-7; D call uncertain. CDR3 sequence (DNA): TGTGCCAGCAGCTCTTCCTCCGAGCAGTACTTC. Translation gives CASSSSSEQYF. Full variable domain (outside the CDR3, taken from reference TRBV5-6 and TRBJ2-7): DAGVTQSPTHLIKTRGQQVTLRCSPKSGHDTVSWYQQALGQGPQFIFQYYEEEERQRGNFPDRFSGHQFPNYSSELNVNALLLGDSALYLCASSSSSEQYFGPGTRLTVT.